This T cell receptor (beta chain) was identified during a study of blood T cell repertoires in COVID-19. Trimming took off 11 bases at V and 8 bases at J, with 27 bases between the two ends. The CDR3 is 15 amino acids. The germline V gene encodes CDR1 WNHNN and CDR2 SYGVQD (reference sequence). Using immunoSEQ multiplex PCR, the repertoire was profiled, and TCRdb retains in-frame clones only, with some absent. The data contain some 89,000 clones, approximately 90% of them singletons. V usage is TRBV10-1 and J usage is TRBJ1-2, with a possible D match to TRBD1 (6 bases). Sequencing used peripheral blood. The sequence was obtained from a man aged 50 to 59 with acute or convalescent COVID-19. For the CDR3, the DNA is TGCGCCGTCCCGACGGAGGGGGGGGATAGATACGGCTACACCTTC. Encoded protein: CAVPTEGGDRYGYTF.